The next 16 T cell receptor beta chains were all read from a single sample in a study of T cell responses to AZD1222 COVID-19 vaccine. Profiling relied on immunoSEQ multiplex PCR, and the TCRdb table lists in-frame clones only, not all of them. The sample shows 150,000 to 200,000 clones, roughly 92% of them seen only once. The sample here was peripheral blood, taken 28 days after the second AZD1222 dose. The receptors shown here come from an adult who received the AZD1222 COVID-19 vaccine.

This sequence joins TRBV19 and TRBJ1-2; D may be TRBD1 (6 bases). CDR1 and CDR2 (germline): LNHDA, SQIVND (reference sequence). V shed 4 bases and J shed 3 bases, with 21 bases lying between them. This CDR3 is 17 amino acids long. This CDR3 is CASSSGQGPKSDYGYTF. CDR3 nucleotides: TGTGCCAGTAGTAGTGGCCAGGGGCCGAAGTCTGACTATGGCTACACCTTC.

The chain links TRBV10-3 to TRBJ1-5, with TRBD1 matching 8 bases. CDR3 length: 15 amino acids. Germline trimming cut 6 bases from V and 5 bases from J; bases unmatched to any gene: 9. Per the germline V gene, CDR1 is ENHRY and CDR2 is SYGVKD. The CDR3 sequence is CAISATGVGDQPQHF. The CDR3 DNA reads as TGTGCCATCAGCGCGACAGGGGTGGGGGATCAGCCCCAGCATTTT.

CDR3 sequence: CASSFGTGNTGELFF. The CDR3, as DNA: TGTGCCAGCAGCTTCGGGACCGGGAACACCGGGGAGCTGTTTTTT. The rearrangement uses TRBV7-3 and TRBJ2-2; either TRBD1 or TRBD2 may supply D (5 bases each). V lost 3 bases, J lost 1 base, and 9 bases lay in between. Germline values: CDR1 SGHTA, CDR2 FQGTGA. CDR3 length: 15 residues.

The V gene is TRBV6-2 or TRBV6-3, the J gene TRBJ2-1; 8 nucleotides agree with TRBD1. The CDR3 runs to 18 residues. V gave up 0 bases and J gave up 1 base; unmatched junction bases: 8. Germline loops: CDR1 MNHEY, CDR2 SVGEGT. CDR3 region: CASSYSRQGIGSYNEQFF. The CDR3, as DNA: TGTGCCAGCAGTTACTCGAGACAGGGGATCGGTTCCTACAATGAGCAGTTCTTC.

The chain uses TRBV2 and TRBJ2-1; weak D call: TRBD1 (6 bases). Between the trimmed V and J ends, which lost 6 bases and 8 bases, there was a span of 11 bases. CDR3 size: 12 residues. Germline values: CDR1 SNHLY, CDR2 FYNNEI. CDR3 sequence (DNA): TGTGCCAGCAGCCCAGGGGTACATGAGCAGTTCTTC. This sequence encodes CASSPGVHEQFF.

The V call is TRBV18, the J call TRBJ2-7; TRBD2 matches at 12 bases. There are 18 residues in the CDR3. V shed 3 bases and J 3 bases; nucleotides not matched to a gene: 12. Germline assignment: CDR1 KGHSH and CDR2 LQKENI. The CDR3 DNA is TGTGCCAGCTCACCTCCATGGGGATCTAGCGGGAGGGTCTACGAGCAGTACTTC. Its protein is CASSPPWGSSGRVYEQYF.

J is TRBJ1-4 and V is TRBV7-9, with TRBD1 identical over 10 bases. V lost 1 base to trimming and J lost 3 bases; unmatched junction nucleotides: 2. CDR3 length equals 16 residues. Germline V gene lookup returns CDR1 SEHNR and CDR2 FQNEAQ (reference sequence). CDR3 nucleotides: TGTGCCAGCAGCTTAGGGGACAGGGGTGCTAATGAAAAACTGTTTTTT. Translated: CASSLGDRGANEKLFF.

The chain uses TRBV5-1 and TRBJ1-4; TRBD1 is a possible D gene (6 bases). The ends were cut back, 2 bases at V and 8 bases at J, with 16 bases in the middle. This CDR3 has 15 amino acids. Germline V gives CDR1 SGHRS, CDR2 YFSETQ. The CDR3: CASSFLPGAEEKLFF. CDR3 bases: TGCGCCAGCAGCTTTCTTCCGGGGGCCGAGGAAAAACTGTTTTTT.

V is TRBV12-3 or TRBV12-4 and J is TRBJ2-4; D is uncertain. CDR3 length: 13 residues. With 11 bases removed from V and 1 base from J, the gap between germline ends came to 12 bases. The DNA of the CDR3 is TGTGCCGCATCGGACGGGGCCAAAAACATTCAGTACTTC. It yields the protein CAASDGAKNIQYF.

For the CDR3, the DNA is TGTGCCAGCAGCGGCGAAGGACTAGGCTACACCTTC. Amino acid sequence: CASSGEGLGYTF. The rearrangement links TRBV7-2 to TRBJ1-2, with D hard to call. V dropped 5 bases and J dropped 8 bases, with 12 bases sitting between them. CDR1 and CDR2 (germline): SGHTA, FQGNSA. The CDR3 is 12 amino acids.

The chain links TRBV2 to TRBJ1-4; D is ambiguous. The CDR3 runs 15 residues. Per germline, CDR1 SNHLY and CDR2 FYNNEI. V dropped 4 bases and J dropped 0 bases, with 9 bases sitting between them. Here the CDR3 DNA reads TGTGCCAGCAGTGGGGATTCCACAACTAATGAAAAACTGTTTTTT. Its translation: CASSGDSTTNEKLFF.

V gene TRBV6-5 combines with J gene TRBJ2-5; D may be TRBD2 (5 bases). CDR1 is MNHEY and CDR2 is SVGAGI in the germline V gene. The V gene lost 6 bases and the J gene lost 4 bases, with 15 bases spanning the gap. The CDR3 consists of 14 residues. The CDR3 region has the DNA TGTGCCAGCAGCTCCCCCGGGGTCGTAGAGACCCAGTACTTC. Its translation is CASSSPGVVETQYF.

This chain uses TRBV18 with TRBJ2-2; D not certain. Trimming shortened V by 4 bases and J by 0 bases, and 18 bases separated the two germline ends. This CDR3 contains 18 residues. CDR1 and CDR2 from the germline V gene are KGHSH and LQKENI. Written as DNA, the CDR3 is TGTGCCAGCTCACTAACCTACGGGCAAGGCGCGAACACCGGGGAGCTGTTTTTT. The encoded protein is CASSLTYGQGANTGELFF.

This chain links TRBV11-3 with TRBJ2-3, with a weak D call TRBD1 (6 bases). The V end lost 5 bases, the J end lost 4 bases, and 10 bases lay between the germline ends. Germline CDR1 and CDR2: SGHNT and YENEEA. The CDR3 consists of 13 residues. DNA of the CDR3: TGTGCCAGCAGCCGTCGACAGGCAGATACGCAGTATTTT. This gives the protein CASSRRQADTQYF. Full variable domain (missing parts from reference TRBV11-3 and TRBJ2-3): EAGVVQSPRYKIIEKKQPVAFWCNPISGHNTLYWYLQNLGQGPELLIRYENEEAVDDSQLPKDRFSAERLKGVDSTLKIQPAELGDSAVYLCASSRRQADTQYFGPGTRLTVL.

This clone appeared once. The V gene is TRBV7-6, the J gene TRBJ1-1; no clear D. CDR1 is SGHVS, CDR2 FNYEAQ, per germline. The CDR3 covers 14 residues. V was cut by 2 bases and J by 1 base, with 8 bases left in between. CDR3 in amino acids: CASSLLDKNTEAFF. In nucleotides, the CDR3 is TGTGCCAGCAGCTTACTCGACAAGAACACTGAAGCTTTCTTT.

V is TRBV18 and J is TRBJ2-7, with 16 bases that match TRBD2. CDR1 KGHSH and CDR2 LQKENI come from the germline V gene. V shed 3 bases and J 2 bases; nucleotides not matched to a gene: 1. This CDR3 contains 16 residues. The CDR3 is CASSPGLAGGTYEQYF. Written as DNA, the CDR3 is TGTGCCAGCTCACCGGGACTAGCGGGAGGGACCTACGAGCAGTACTTC.